One sample yielded the 27 T cell receptor beta chains listed below, sequenced in a study of tumor-infiltrating lymphocytes in primary liver carcinoma. Unsorted whole blood yielded blood RNA, and germline DNA was extracted as well. Total RNA (approximately 500 ng) served as template for TCR beta cDNA synthesis primed by a constant-region primer. It was through three nested multiplex PCR rounds of slightly modified ARM-PCR that TCR beta libraries arose. TRBV1-TRBV30 forward and Cbeta reverse primers drove the first two roughly 10-cycle rounds. TCRdb fed the multiplex PCR reads into MiXCR, producing one record per CDR3 protein. The sample has around 330,000 distinct CDR3 sequences, 58% seen once. The sequenced sample consisted of peripheral blood. The receptors stem from a woman in her 30s with primary liver carcinoma and hepatitis B virus infection.

About this clonotype: This CDR3 fails to terminate in the conserved phenylalanine or tryptophan, so it likely reflects a read error. The CDR3 coding sequence is TGTGCCAGTAACACCTACCCCGGGAGCGAAGAGATCCAGTACATC. Residues: CASNTYPGSEEIQYI. The V and J genes are TRBV12-3 or TRBV12-4 and TRBJ2-5; D may be TRBD2 (6 bases). There are 15 residues in the CDR3.

In regard to this clonotype: Being one base from a much bigger clone, this may be a read error. This likely comes from a read error, as the CDR3 has no conserved phenylalanine or tryptophan at its end. The rearrangement joins TRBV29-1 to TRBJ1-2; D might be TRBD1 (5 bases). Germline V gives CDR1 SQVTM, CDR2 ANQGSEA. The CDR3 is 14 amino acids. The V and J ends lost 6 bases and 4 bases respectively, with 18 bases between them. CDR3 DNA: TGCAGCGTCCCAGGGACCCTGAAAGGCTATGGCTACACCTTA. Its translation is CSVPGTLKGYGYTL.

This clonotype was seen a few times. The germline gene is not matched at one end of the junction; a read error may be the cause. This chain joins TRBV6-2 or TRBV6-3 and TRBJ2-1; 9 bases line up with TRBD2. This CDR3 contains 17 residues. Germline V gene lookup returns CDR1 MNHEY and CDR2 SVGEGT. The CDR3 loop reads CASTKGTGTSLPFGQLF. The DNA of the CDR3 is TGTGCCAGCACTAAGGGCACCGGGACTAGCCTCCCTTTTGGGCAGCTCTTC.

The V and J genes are TRBV28 and TRBJ2-5, with TRBD1 identical over 11 bases. Trimming removed 5 bases from V and 10 bases from J; junction bases left unmatched: 12. Germline values: CDR1 MDHEN, CDR2 SYDVKM. The CDR3 is 15 residues long. CDR3 in DNA: TGTGCCAGCAGTCCCTGGGACAGGGGGAAAGGGGGCCAGTACTTC. This gives the protein CASSPWDRGKGGQYF.

J is TRBJ2-1 and V is TRBV7-8; D possibly corresponds to TRBD2 (6 bases). Trimming shortened V by 1 base and J by 14 bases, and 18 bases separated the two germline ends. Germline V gene sequence: CDR1 SGHVS, CDR2 FQNEAQ. The CDR3 extends over 14 amino acids. For the CDR3, the DNA is TGTGCCAGCAGCTTAGGGGGGGAGCGGAGGAGGAAGTTCTTC. Translating it yields CASSLGGERRRKFF.

As concerns this clonotype: A much larger clone is a single base away; this may be a read error. This chain connects TRBV11-2 to TRBJ1-1; tentatively, D is TRBD1 (5 bases). The CDR3 contains 13 residues. Germline CDR1 is SGHAT and CDR2 is FQNNGV. In DNA, the CDR3 is TGTGCCAGCAGCTTAGGGGGTTGGGGGGTCGCTCTCTTT. It yields the protein CASSLGGWGVALF.

A word on this clonotype: A clone one base away is much larger, so this may be a read error. Because it lacks the conserved phenylalanine or tryptophan at the end, this CDR3 is likely a read error. This chain uses TRBV29-1 with TRBJ2-1, with D unresolved. CDR1 is SQVTM and CDR2 is ANQGSEA in the germline V gene. The CDR3 consists of 11 residues. The CDR3 DNA follows: TGCTCGGTCGGGTCCTACAATGAGCAGTTCTTA. This translates into CSVGSYNEQFL.

Written as DNA, the CDR3 is TGTGCCAGCAGCGTGGACAGGGGACAAGAGACCCAGTACTTC. Its protein product is CASSVDRGQETQYF. V gene TRBV5-4 combines with J gene TRBJ2-5; 9 bases map to TRBD1. The V segment lost 4 bases and the J segment 2 bases; nucleotides outside the gene matches: 3. Germline-derived CDR1 and CDR2 are SGHNT and YYREEE (reference sequence). The CDR3 runs 14 residues.

Remarks on this clonotype: This could be a read error, since a much larger clone is one nucleotide away. The rearrangement joins TRBV6-2 or TRBV6-3 to TRBJ2-7, with D possibly matching TRBD1 (6 bases). The CDR3 is made up of 14 amino acids. The germline V gene encodes CDR1 MNHEY and CDR2 SVGEGT. Written as DNA, the CDR3 is TGTGCCAGCAGTTATTGGACAGACTCCTACGTGCAGTACTTC. This encodes CASSYWTDSYVQYF.

This clonotype was detected ten times or more. The chain combines TRBV11-3 with TRBJ2-5, with D maybe TRBD2 (5 bases). Trimming pared 5 bases from V and 5 bases from J, leaving 6 bases between. CDR1 is SGHNT, CDR2 YENEEA, per germline. The CDR3 covers 11 residues. CDR3 DNA: TGTGCCAGCAGCCCGGGGGAGACCCAGTACTTC. Its translation is CASSPGETQYF.

This clonotype was picked up a small number of times. The CDR3 loop is CASSQGTATIETQYF. The CDR3 nucleotides read TGTGCCAGCAGTCAAGGGACGGCGACAATAGAGACCCAGTACTTC. The chain is built from TRBV6-1 and TRBJ2-5; TRBD1 or TRBD2 may be the D gene (5 bases each). The CDR3 loop spans 15 amino acids. From germline, CDR1 is MNHNS and CDR2 SASEGT. Trimming removed 5 bases from V and 4 bases from J, with 17 bases in between.

This chain joins TRBV12-3 or TRBV12-4 and TRBJ2-5; possibly TRBD1 for D (6 bases). The CDR3 covers 16 residues. V was cut by 5 bases and J by 1 base, with 17 bases left in between. CDR3 coding DNA: TGTGCCAGCAGTCTCCGGAGAGTAGGGGGCCAAGAGACCCAGTACTTC. Translating it yields CASSLRRVGGQETQYF.

On this clonotype: This may be a read error: a much more frequent sequence differs by one nucleotide. The V gene is TRBV12-3 or TRBV12-4, the J gene TRBJ2-6; a possible D gene is TRBD2 (5 bases). The CDR3 is made up of 14 amino acids. CDR3 sequence (DNA): TGTGTCAGCGGAGCAAGCTCTGGGGCCAACGTCCTGACTTTC. Its translation is CVSGASSGANVLTF.

The chain employs TRBV29-1 and TRBJ2-2, with D maybe TRBD2 (5 bases). This CDR3 contains 13 residues. The germline V gene has CDR1 SQVTM and CDR2 ANQGSEA. The V end lost 4 bases, the J end lost 9 bases, and 15 bases lay between the germline ends. The CDR3 nucleotides read TGCAGCGTTGGAGGGCTCCCCACTAGGGAGCTGTTTTTT. Protein: CSVGGLPTRELFF.

A remark on this clonotype: One end of the junction does not line up with germline, which may come from a read error. For the CDR3, the DNA is TGTGCCAACAGTTACGGTTTTTTTAAGGCGGGAGGGAACACCGGGGAGCTGTTTTTT. Amino acid sequence: CANSYGFFKAGGNTGELFF. The gene calls are TRBV6-5 and TRBJ2-2; 8 bases map to TRBD2. The CDR3 spans 19 residues. Germline V lookup: CDR1 MNHEY, CDR2 SVGAGI.

As regards this clonotype: An end of the junction differs from the germline gene, which may be a read error. V gene TRBV12-3 or TRBV12-4 combines with J gene TRBJ2-7; a possible D gene is TRBD2 (5 bases). The CDR3 loop spans 14 amino acids. The CDR3 DNA follows: TGTGCCATCAGTCCGCGGGCCCAATCATACGAGCAGTACTTC. Protein product: CAISPRAQSYEQYF.

Details on this clonotype: The junction differs from germline at one of its ends, possibly a read error. This chain uses TRBV4-1 with TRBJ2-1, with 11 bases aligning to TRBD2. CDR3 size: 17 residues. From germline, CDR1 is MGHRA and CDR2 YSYEKL. The CDR3 nucleotides read TGCGCCAGCAGCCAAGTCGGACTAGCGGGCCCGGGCGATGAGCGGTTCTTC. Translation: CASSQVGLAGPGDERFF.

This clonotype appeared once. The chain has TRBV6-2 or TRBV6-3 and TRBJ2-1, with D unclear. Germline CDR1 MNHEY, CDR2 SVGEGT. This CDR3 contains 14 residues. Trimming shortened V by 5 bases and J by 10 bases, and 18 bases separated the two germline ends. The CDR3 nucleotides read TGTGCCAGCAGTCCCGCCGGTGGAACGTACGAGCAGTTCTTC. This codes for CASSPAGGTYEQFF.

On this clonotype: The junction departs from germline at one end; a sequencing error may be responsible. The chain uses TRBV14 and TRBJ2-3; possibly TRBD1 or TRBD2 for D (5 bases each). This CDR3 comprises 15 residues. From germline, CDR1 is SGHDN and CDR2 FVKESK. CDR3 loop: CASSQFGTSTDTQCF. The CDR3 DNA reads as TGTGCCAGCAGCCAATTCGGGACCTCCACAGATACGCAGTGTTTT.

As regards this clonotype: This may be a read error: a much more frequent sequence differs by one nucleotide. The chain carries TRBV6-5 and TRBJ2-2; D uncertain. In germline, CDR1 is MNHEY, CDR2 SVGAGI. CDR3 size: 16 residues. V gave up 0 bases and J gave up 6 bases, with 14 bases separating them. The CDR3 nucleotides read TGTGCCAGCAGTTACTCGAGTCGACTCTACGCCGGGGAGCTGTTTTTT. Residues: CASSYSSRLYAGELFF.

The genes are TRBV28 and TRBJ2-7, with 12 bases lining up with TRBD1. The CDR3 totals 15 residues. The germline V gene encodes CDR1 MDHEN and CDR2 SYDVKM. The trim removed 5 bases at V and 2 bases at J, leaving 4 bases unmatched. The CDR3 DNA follows: TGTGCCAGCAGTCCCGGGACAGGGGGCCCCTACGAGCAGTACTTC. This translates into CASSPGTGGPYEQYF.

V usage is TRBV30 and J usage is TRBJ1-1; D gene unclear. The germline gives CDR1 GTSNPN, CDR2 SVGIG (reference sequence). The V gene lost 3 bases and the J gene lost 7 bases, with 6 bases spanning the gap. CDR3 length: 10 amino acids. The CDR3 spells CAWRQLEAFF. In DNA, the CDR3 is TGTGCCTGGAGGCAGCTTGAAGCTTTCTTT.

In regard to this clonotype: A read error is possible here, since a much larger clone lies one base away. The chain recombines TRBV12-3 or TRBV12-4 with TRBJ1-5; tentatively, D is TRBD1 (5 bases). Between the trimmed V and J ends, which lost 5 bases and 4 bases, there was a span of 12 bases. The CDR3 sequence is 14 residues long. The CDR3 is CASSMGRGNQPQHF. Here the CDR3 DNA reads TGTGCCAGCAGTATGGGAAGGGGAAATCAGCCCCAGCATTTT.

This clonotype was detected many times. The V call is TRBV11-2, the J call TRBJ1-2; unclear D gene. The CDR3 runs to 14 residues. Germline CDR1 reads SGHAT; CDR2 reads FQNNGV. The V gene lost 7 bases and the J gene lost 3 bases, with 15 bases spanning the gap. Here the CDR3 reads CASTPPLGYYGYTF. CDR3 sequence (DNA): TGTGCCAGCACCCCCCCTTTGGGGTACTATGGCTACACCTTC. The full variable domain, rest sourced from reference TRBV11-2 and TRBJ1-2, is EAGVAQSPRYKIIEKRQSVAFWCNPISGHATLYWYQQILGQGPKLLIQFQNNGVVDDSQLPKDRFSAERLKGVDSTLKIQPAKLEDSAVYLCASTPPLGYYGYTFGSGTRLTVV.

This clonotype was seen only a few times. The chain carries TRBV12-3 or TRBV12-4 and TRBJ2-5; the D gene could be TRBD1 or TRBD2 (5 bases each). The CDR3 is 16 amino acids. V lost 6 bases and J 3 bases, leaving 20 bases between the germline ends. The CDR3 DNA reads as TGTGCCAGCAGCTCGCTGCGGACACGGGAAAAAGAGACCCAGTACTTC. Its protein product is CASSSLRTREKETQYF.

This clonotype was counted once. Germline and junction disagree at one end, which may indicate a read error. This chain connects TRBV11-1 to TRBJ2-3; D call uncertain. Germline V lookup: CDR1 SGHAT, CDR2 FQDESV (reference sequence). The CDR3 contains 14 residues. CDR3 coding DNA: TGTGCCAGCAGCACCAGCACTATCACAGATGCGCAGTATTTC. It translates to CASSTSTITDAQYF.

This clonotype appeared many times. V and J are TRBV6-5 and TRBJ2-2; no firm D call. In germline, CDR1 is MNHEY, CDR2 SVGAGI. V was cut by 3 bases and J by 4 bases, with 12 bases left in between. The CDR3 extends over 15 amino acids. CDR3 sequence (DNA): TGTGCCAGCAGTTATTTAGCTCCGGGCACCGGGGAGCTGTTTTTT. This codes for CASSYLAPGTGELFF.